This TCR beta chain was identified during a study of CD8 T cells in ankylosing spondylitis. Findings and limits, study-wide: Reactive arthritis synovial fluid and blood previously showed some of these motif variants. CD8+ by phenotype, disease-linked clones were relatively rare in peripheral blood. It appeared that ankylosing spondylitis blood was characterized by a TCR beta motif of several highly homologous variants. The authors reported significant enrichment of disease-linked clones in matched ankylosing spondylitis synovial fluid.

Per the germline V gene, CDR1 is WNHNN and CDR2 is SYGVQD (reference sequence). Losses at the gene ends were 8 bases for V and 6 bases for J; bases not matched to a gene: 8. This CDR3 contains 14 residues. This clonotype has a handful of counts. Its target is unknown. Molecular-barcoded quantitative 5'-RACE produced these TCR beta libraries. A single record per CDR3 protein comes from TCRdb applying MiXCR to the 5' RACE reads. In the table there are about 800,000 distinct CDR3 sequences, roughly 10% of which are singletons. The rearrangement uses TRBV10-1 and TRBJ2-1; 9 bases line up with TRBD2. The sample consisted of blood, either unsorted or a sorted T cell fraction (not recorded which). The sequence derives from a male donor with ankylosing spondylitis. The CDR3, as DNA: TGCGCCAGCTCGTTAGCGGGAGACGTCAATGAGCAGTTCTTC. Encoded protein: CASSLAGDVNEQFF.